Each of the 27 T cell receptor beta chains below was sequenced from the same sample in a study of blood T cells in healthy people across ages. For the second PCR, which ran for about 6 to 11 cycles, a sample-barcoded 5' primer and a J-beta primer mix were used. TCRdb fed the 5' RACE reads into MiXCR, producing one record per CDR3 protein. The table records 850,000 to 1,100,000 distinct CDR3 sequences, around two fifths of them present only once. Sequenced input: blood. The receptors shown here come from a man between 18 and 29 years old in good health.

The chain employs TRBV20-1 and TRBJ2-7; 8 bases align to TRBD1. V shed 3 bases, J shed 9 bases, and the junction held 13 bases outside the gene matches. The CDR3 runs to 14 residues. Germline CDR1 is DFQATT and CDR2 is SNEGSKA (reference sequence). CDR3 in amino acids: CSASWTGQVPRQYF. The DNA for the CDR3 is TGCAGTGCTAGTTGGACAGGGCAAGTACCGAGGCAGTACTTC.

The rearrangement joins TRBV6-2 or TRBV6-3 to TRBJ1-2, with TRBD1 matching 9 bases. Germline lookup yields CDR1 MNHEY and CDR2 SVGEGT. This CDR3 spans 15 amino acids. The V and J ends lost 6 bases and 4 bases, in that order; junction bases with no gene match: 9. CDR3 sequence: CASRPPGQGSYGYTF. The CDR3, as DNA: TGTGCCAGCAGACCTCCGGGACAGGGAAGCTATGGCTACACCTTC.

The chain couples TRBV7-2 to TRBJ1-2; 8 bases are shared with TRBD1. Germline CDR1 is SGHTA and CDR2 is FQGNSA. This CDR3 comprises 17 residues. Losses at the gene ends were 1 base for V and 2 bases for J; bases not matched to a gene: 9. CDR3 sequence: CASSLESVAGGNYGYTF. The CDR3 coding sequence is TGTGCCAGCAGCTTAGAGTCGGTGGCAGGGGGCAACTATGGCTACACCTTC.

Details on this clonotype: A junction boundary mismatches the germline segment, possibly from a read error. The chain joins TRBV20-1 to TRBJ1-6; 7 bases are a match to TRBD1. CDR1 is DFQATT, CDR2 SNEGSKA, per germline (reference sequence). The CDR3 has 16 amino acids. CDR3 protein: CSARDSKKAYNSPPHF. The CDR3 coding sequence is TGCAGTGCTCGGGACAGCAAAAAGGCCTATAATTCACCCCCCCACTTT.

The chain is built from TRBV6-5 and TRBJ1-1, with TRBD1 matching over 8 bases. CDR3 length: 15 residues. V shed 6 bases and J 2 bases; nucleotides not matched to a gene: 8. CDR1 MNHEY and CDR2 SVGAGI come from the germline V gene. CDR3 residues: CASRNRDRINTEAFF. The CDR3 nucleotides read TGTGCCAGCAGGAACCGGGACAGGATAAACACTGAAGCTTTCTTT.

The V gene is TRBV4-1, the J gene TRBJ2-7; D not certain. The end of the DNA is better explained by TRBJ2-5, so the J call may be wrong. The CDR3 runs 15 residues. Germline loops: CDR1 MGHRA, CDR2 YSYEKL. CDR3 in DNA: TGCGCCAGCAGCCAAGATTCAGGCTCTTGGGAGACCCAGTACTTC. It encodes CASSQDSGSWETQYF.

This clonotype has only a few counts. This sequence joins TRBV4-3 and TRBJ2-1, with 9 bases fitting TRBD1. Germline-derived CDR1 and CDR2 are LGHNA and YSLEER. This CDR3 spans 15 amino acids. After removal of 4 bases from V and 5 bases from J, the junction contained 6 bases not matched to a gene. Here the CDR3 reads CASSPTGGVHNEQFF. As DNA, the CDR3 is TGCGCCAGCAGCCCGACAGGGGGAGTCCACAATGAGCAGTTCTTC.

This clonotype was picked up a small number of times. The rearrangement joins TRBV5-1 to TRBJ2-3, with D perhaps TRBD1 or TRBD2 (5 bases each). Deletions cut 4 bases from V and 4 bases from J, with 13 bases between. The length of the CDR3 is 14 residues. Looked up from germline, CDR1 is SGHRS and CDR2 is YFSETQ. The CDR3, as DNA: TGCGCCAGCAGCGGGGGTGCGGCTTCAGATACGCAGTATTTT. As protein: CASSGGAASDTQYF.

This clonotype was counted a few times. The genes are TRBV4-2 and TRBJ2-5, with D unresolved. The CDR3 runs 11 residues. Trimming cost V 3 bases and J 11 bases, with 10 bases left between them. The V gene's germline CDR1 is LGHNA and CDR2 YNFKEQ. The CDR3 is CASSHSTQQYF. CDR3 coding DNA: TGTGCCAGCAGCCATTCAACCCAGCAGTACTTC.

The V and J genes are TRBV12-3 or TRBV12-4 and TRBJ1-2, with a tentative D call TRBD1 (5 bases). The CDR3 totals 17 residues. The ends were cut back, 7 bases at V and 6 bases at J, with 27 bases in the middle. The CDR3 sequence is CASTNIGGGMGSHGYTF. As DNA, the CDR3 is TGTGCCAGCACCAACATCGGGGGGGGTATGGGTTCACATGGCTACACCTTC.

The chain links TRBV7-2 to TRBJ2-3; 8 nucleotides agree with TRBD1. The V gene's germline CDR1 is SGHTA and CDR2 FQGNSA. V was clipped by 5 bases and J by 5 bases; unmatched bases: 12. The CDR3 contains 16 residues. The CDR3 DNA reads TGTGCCAGCAGCCATCGACAGGGGAGAAAGAGAGATACGCAGTATTTT. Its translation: CASSHRQGRKRDTQYF.

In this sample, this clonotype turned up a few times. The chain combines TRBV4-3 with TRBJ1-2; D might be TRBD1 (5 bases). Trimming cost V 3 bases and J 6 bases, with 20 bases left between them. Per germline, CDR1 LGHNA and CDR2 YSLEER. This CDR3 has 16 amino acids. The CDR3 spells CASSHRRFGGINGYTF. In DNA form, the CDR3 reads TGCGCCAGCAGCCACCGCCGGTTCGGGGGAATTAATGGCTACACCTTC.

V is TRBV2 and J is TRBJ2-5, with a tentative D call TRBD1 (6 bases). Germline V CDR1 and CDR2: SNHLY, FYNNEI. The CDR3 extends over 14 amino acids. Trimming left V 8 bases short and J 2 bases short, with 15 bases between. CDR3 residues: CASSRGRQQETQYF. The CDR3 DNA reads TGTGCCAGCTCCAGGGGCAGGCAACAAGAGACCCAGTACTTC.

The CDR3 reads CASSYSLGPYEQYF. CDR3 bases: TGTGCCAGCAGTTACTCACTCGGCCCCTACGAGCAGTACTTC. The genes are TRBV6-2 or TRBV6-3 and TRBJ2-7, with D hard to call. The CDR3 covers 14 residues. The germline V and J ends were trimmed by 0 bases and 2 bases, with 8 bases remaining between them. Germline V gives CDR1 MNHEY, CDR2 SVGEGT.

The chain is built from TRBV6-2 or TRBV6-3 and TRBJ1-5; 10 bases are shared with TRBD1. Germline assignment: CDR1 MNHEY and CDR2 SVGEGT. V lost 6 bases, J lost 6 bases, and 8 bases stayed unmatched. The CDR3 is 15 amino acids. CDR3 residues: CASSWDRGEGQPQHF. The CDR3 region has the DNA TGTGCCAGCAGCTGGGACAGGGGAGAAGGTCAGCCCCAGCATTTT.

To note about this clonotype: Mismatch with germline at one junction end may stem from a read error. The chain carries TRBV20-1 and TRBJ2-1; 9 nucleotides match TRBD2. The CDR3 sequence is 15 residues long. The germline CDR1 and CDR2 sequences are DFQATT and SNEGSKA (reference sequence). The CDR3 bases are TGCAGTGCTAGAGATCGAGCGGGGGGTAGCAATGAGCGGTTCTTC. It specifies CSARDRAGGSNERFF.

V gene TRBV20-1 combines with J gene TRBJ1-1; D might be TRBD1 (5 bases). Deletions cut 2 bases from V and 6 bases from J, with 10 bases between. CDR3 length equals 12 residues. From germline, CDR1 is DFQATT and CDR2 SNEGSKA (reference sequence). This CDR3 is CSARMGLSEAFF. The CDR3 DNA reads TGCAGTGCTAGAATGGGACTCTCTGAAGCTTTCTTT.

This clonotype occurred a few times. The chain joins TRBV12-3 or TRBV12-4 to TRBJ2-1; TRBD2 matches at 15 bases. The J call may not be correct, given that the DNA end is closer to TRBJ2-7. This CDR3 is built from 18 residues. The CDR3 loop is CASSLGGLAGGPYNEQYF. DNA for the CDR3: TGTGCCAGCAGTTTAGGGGGACTAGCGGGGGGACCTTACAATGAGCAGTACTTC.

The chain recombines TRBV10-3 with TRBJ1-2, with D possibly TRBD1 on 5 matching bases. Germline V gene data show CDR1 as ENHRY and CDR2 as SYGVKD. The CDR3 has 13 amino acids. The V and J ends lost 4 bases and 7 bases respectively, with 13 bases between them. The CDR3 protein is CAISGSGRLGYTF. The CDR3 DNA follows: TGTGCCATCAGTGGGTCAGGGCGGCTTGGCTACACCTTC.

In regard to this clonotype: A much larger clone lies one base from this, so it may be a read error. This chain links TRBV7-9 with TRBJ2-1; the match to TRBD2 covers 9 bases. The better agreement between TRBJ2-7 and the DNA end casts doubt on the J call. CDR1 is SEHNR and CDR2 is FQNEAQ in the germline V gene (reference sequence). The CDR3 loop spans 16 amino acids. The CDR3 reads CASSPTAGGSYNEQYF. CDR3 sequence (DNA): TGTGCCAGCAGCCCTACAGCGGGGGGATCCTACAATGAGCAGTACTTC.

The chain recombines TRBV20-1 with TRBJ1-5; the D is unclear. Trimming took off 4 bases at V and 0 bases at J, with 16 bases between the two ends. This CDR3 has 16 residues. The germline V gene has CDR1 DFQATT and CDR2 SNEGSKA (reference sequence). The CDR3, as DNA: TGCAGTGCTATTGAATATATGACCCATAGCAATCAGCCCCAGCATTTT. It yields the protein CSAIEYMTHSNQPQHF.

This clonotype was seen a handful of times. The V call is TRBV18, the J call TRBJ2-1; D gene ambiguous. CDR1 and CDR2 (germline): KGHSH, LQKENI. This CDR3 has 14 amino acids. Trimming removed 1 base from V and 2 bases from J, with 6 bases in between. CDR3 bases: TGTGCCAGCTCACCACAAGACACCTACAATGAGCAGTTCTTC. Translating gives CASSPQDTYNEQFF.

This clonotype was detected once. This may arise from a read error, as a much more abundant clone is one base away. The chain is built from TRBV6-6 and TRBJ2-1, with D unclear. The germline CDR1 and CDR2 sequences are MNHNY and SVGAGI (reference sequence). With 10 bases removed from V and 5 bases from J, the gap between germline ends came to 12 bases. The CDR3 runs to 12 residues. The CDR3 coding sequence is TGTGCCATTGGGGTTGGGGACAATGAGCAGTTCTTC. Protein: CAIGVGDNEQFF.

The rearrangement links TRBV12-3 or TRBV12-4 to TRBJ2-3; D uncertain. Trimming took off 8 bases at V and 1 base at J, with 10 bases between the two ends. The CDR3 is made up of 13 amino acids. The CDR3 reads CASALLRTDTQYF. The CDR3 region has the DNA TGTGCCAGCGCCCTACTGCGCACAGATACGCAGTATTTT.

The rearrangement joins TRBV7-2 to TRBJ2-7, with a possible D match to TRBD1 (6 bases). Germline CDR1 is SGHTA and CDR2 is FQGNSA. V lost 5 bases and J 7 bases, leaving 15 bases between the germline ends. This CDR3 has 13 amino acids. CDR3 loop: CASSHDRNNEQYF. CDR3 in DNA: TGTGCCAGCAGCCATGACAGGAACAATGAGCAGTACTTC.

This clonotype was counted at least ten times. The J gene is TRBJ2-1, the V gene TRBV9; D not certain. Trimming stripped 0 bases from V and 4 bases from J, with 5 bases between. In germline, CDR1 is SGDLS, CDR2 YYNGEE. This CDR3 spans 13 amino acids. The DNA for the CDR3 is TGTGCCAGCAGCGTAGAAGAATACAATGAGCAGTTCTTC. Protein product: CASSVEEYNEQFF.

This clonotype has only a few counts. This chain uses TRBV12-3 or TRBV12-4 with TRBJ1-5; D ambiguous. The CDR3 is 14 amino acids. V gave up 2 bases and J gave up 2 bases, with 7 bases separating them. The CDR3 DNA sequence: TGTGCCAGCAGTTTATCACATGGCAATCAGCCCCAGCATTTT. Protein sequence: CASSLSHGNQPQHF.